The rows below give T cell receptor beta chains drawn from one sample of a study of patients and donors after allogeneic stem cell transplantation. Via MiXCR, TCRdb re-called the RT-PCR reads, giving one row per CDR3 protein. The sample consists of over 350,000 distinct CDR3 sequences, approximately 16% of them appearing once. What was sequenced was blood, either unsorted or a sorted T cell fraction (not recorded which). The receptors derive from a human donor who was either an allogeneic HSCT recipient or a stem cell or donor lymphocyte infusion donor (not recorded which). It is not recorded whose cells these are; they may come from a transplant donor. Each CDR3 is given with its conserved first and last residue. A D gene is named only where the DNA matches it firmly.

v_call d_call cdr3_aa
TRBV29-1 TRBD1 CSVVGTGDVTQYF
TRBV12-3/TRBV12-4 TRBD1 CASSLLGQGVLRSEQYF
TRBV5-6 NA CASSIYRDTTNTGELFF
TRBV15 NA CATSRDKGGTGELFF
TRBV4-3 NA CASSQGPGENSYEQYF
TRBV7-8 TRBD2 CASSLITSGSPYNEQFF
TRBV7-9 TRBD2 CACGTSGSHEQYF
TRBV7-2 TRBD2 CASRLGLNNEQFF
TRBV3-1 NA CASSQSPLYTHYNEQFF
TRBV4-1 TRBD2 CASSQDPVWTSGRASTGELFF
TRBV6-5 TRBD2 CASSYRGVNEQFF
TRBV7-8 TRBD1 CASSLVRGQGASSYEQYF
TRBV5-1 TRBD2 CASSQGLAGLNTGELFF
TRBV20-1 NA CSAGGGRNAKNIQYF
TRBV12-3/TRBV12-4 NA CASSFFGESSYNEQFF
TRBV21-1 NA CASSIKQGTGRQETQYF
TRBV6-2/TRBV6-3 NA CASSYKSGYTF
TRBV9 NA CASSVAAGPLYEQYF
TRBV6-4 NA CASSEGTPNYGYTF
TRBV18 NA CASSPQQTEAFF
TRBV9 TRBD1 CASSVDRGRYTF
TRBV6-2/TRBV6-3 NA CASNEIGRGSYEQYF
TRBV10-3 NA CAISEAWGGRYF
TRBV2 NA CASRDKGGQETQYF
TRBV9 TRBD2 CASSVPISGALDTQYF
TRBV6-5 NA CASSYSRTPGHYGYTF
TRBV12-3/TRBV12-4 TRBD1 CASSVGDRGPGELFF
TRBV12-3/TRBV12-4 NA CASIPSPGLPSGEQYF
TRBV5-5 NA CASSLASFSGANVLTF
TRBV30 TRBD1 CAWGQGRAYEQYF
TRBV14 NA CASSQELSNYGYTF
TRBV11-1 TRBD1 CASSFPLGQGIDLNGYTF